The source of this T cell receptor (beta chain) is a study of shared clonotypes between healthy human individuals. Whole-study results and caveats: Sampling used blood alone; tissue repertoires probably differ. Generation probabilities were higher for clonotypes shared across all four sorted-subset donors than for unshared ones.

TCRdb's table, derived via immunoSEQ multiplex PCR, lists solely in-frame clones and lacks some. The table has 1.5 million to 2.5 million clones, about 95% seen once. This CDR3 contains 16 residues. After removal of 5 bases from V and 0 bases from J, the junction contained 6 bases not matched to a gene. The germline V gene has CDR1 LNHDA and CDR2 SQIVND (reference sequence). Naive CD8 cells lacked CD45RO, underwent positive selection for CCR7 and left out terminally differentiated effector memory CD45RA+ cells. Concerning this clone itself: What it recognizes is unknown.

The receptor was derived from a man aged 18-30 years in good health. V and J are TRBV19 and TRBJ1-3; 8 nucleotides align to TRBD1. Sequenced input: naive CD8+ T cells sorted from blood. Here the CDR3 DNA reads TGTGCCAGTAGTGACAGGGGCGAATACTCTGGAAACACCATATATTTT. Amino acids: CASSDRGEYSGNTIYF. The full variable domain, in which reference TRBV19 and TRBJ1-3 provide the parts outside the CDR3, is DGGITQSPKYLFRKEGQNVTLSCEQNLNHDAMYWYRQDPGQGLRLIYYSQIVNDFQKGDIAEGYSVSREKKESFPLTVTSAQKNPTAFYLCASSDRGEYSGNTIYFGEGSWLTVV.